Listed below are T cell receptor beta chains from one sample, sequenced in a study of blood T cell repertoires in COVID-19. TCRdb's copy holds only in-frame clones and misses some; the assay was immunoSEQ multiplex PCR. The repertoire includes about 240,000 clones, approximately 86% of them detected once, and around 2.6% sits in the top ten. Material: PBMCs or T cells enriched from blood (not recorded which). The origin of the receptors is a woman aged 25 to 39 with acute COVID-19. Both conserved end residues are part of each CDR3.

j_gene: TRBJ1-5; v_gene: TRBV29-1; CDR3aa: CSVRPGTEDQPQHF
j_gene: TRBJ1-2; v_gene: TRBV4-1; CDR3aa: CASSQDPTGQSGYTF
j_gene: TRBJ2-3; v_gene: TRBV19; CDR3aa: CASSIEGLSTDTQYF
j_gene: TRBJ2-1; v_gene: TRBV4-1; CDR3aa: CASSQDAGYEQFF
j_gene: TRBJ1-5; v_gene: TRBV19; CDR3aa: CASSIAGYSNQPQHF
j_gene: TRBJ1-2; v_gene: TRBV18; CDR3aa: CASSPLEGQGIYGYTF
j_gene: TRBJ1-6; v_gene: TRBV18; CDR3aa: CASSPDRNSPLHF
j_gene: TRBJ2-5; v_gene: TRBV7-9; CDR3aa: CASSLAATAEQETQYF
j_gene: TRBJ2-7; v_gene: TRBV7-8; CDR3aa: CASTSNARDEQYF
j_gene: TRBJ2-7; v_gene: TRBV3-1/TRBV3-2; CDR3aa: CASSQRSGGYEQYF
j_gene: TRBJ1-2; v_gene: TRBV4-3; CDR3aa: CASSFGDYGYTF
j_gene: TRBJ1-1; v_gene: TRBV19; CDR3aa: CASSNSIRGPTEAFF
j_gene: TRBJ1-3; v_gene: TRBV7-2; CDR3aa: CASSTLGSGNTIYF
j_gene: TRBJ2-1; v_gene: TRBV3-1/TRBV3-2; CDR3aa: CASSHRDSRSYNEQFF
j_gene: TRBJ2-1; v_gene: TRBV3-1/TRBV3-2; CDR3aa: CASSEESSTRGGQFF
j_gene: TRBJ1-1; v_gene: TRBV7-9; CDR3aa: CASSLQRGGTEAFF
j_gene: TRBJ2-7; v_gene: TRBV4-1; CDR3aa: CASSQRQGAYEQYF
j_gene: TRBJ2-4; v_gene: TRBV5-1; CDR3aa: CASSLAGQGARNIQYF
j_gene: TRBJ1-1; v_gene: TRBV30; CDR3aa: CAWSVGGRYTEAFF
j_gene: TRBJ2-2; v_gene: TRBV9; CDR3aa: CASSPGLGDTGELFF
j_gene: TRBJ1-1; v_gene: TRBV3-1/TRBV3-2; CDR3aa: CASSQTGDMNTEAFF
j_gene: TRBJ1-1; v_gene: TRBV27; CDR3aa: CASSPGTNPSANTEAFF
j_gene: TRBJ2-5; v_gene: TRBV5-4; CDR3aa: CASSSTGAGGKETQYF